The sequence of this TCR beta chain was determined in a study of T cells in Graves' hyperthyroidism and ophthalmopathy. It was RNA transcripts that yielded the amplified TCR beta CDR3 regions. Using the HTBI primer set, a first-round RT-PCR was run on the TCR CDR3. TCRdb reprocessed the multiplex PCR reads with MiXCR, giving one entry per CDR3 protein. The table lists roughly 630,000 distinct CDR3 sequences, around 16% of them singletons. The table lists this clonotype with many counts. Antigen specificity is unknown. The CDR3 extends over 15 amino acids. Germline V CDR1 and CDR2: SGHTA, FQGNSA. V was clipped by 2 bases and J by 2 bases, with 12 bases between them. Whole-study results and caveats: Most thyroid clonotypes expanded above 0.001 were also detected in blood. In simple terms, a model built on 13 V-J features told ophthalmopathy apart from stable hyperthyroidism.

The receptor comes from a woman in her twenties or thirties with Graves' hyperthyroidism. The sequenced sample was blood. V gene TRBV7-2 combines with J gene TRBJ2-5; D perhaps matches TRBD2 (5 bases). The CDR3 is CASSLRGPTQETQYF. DNA of the CDR3: TGTGCCAGCAGCTTACGAGGGCCGACGCAAGAGACCCAGTACTTC. Full variable domain (rest looked up from reference TRBV7-2 and TRBJ2-5): GAGVSQSPSNKVTEKGKDVELRCDPISGHTALYWYRQSLGQGLEFLIYFQGNSAPDKSGLPSDRFSAERTGGSVSTLTIQRTQQEDSAVYLCASSLRGPTQETQYFGPGTRLLVL.